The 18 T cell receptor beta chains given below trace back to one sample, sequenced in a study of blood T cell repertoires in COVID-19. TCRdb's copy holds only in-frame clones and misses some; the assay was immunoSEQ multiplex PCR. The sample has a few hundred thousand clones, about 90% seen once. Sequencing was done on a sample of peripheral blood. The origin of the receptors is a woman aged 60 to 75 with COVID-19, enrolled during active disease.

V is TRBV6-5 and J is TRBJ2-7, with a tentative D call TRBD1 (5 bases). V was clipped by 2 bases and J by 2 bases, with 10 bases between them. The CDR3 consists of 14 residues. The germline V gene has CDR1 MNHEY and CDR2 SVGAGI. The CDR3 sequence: CASSYVPGPYEQYF. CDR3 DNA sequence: TGTGCCAGCAGTTACGTTCCAGGGCCCTACGAGCAGTACTTC.

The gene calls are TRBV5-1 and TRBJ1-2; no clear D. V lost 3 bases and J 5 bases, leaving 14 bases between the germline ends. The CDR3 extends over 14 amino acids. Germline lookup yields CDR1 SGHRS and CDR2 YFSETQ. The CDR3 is CASSSNTVPYGYTF. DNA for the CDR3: TGCGCCAGCAGCTCCAATACGGTTCCTTATGGCTACACCTTC.

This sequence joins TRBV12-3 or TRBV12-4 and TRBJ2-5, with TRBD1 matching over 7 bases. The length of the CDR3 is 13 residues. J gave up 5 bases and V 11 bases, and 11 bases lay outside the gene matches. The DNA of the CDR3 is TGTGCCCGCCGAGACAGGGATGGGGAGACCCAGTACTTC. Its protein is CARRDRDGETQYF.

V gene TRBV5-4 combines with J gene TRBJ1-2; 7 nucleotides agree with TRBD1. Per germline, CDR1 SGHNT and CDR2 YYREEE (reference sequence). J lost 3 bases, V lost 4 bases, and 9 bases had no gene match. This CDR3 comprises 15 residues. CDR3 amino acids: CASSRNPGGDYGYTF. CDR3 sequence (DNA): TGTGCCAGCAGCCGGAACCCAGGGGGTGACTATGGCTACACCTTC.

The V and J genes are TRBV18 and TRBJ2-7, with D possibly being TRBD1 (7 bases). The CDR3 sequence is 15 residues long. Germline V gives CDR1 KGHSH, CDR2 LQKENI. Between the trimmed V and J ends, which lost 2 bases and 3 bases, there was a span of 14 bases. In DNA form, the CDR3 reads TGTGCCAGCTCACCAAACGGAGGGGGCGGCTACGAGCAGTACTTC. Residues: CASSPNGGGGYEQYF.

This CDR3 is CASSYYSLAGGRAETQYF. CDR3 nucleotide sequence: TGTGCCAGCAGTTACTATAGCCTAGCGGGGGGCCGGGCAGAGACCCAGTACTTC. The V gene is TRBV6-2 or TRBV6-3, the J gene TRBJ2-5, with TRBD2 matching 11 bases. Germline CDR1 MNHEY, CDR2 SVGEGT. The CDR3 extends over 18 amino acids. After removal of 1 base from V and 4 bases from J, the junction contained 11 bases not matched to a gene.

This CDR3 is CASSFHGQRNYGYTF. CDR3 nucleotides: TGTGCCAGCAGTTTTCACGGGCAGCGGAACTATGGCTACACCTTC. This chain links TRBV27 with TRBJ1-2; D is undetermined. The CDR3 runs 15 residues. Germline lookup yields CDR1 MNHEY and CDR2 SMNVEV (reference sequence). Trimming cost V 3 bases and J 2 bases, with 13 bases left between them.

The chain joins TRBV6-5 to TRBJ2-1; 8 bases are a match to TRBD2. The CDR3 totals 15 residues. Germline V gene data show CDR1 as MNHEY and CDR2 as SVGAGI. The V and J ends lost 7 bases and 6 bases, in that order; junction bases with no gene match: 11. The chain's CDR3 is CASNDAGGRPNEQFF. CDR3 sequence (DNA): TGTGCCAGCAACGATGCGGGGGGCCGACCCAATGAGCAGTTCTTC.

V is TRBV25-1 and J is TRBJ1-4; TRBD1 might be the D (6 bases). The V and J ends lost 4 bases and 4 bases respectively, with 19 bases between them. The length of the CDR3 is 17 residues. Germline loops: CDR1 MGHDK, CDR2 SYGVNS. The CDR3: CASSGRPRQAVNEKLFF. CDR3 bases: TGTGCCAGCAGTGGGAGACCCCGACAGGCCGTTAATGAAAAACTGTTTTTT.

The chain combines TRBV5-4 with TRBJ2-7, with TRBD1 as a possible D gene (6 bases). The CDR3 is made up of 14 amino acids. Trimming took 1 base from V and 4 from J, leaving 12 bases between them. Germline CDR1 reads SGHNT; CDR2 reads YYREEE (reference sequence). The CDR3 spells CASSLNRAEYEQYF. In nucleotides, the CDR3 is TGTGCCAGCAGCTTGAACAGGGCAGAGTACGAGCAGTACTTC.

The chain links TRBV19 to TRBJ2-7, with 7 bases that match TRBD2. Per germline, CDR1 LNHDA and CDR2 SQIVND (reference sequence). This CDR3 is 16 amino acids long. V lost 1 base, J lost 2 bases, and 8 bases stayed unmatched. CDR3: CASSIGRGGLAYEQYF. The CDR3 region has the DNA TGTGCCAGTAGTATAGGGAGGGGAGGGCTTGCCTACGAGCAGTACTTC. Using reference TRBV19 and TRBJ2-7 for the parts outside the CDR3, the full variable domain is DGGITQSPKYLFRKEGQNVTLSCEQNLNHDAMYWYRQDPGQGLRLIYYSQIVNDFQKGDIAEGYSVSREKKESFPLTVTSAQKNPTAFYLCASSIGRGGLAYEQYFGPGTRLTVT.

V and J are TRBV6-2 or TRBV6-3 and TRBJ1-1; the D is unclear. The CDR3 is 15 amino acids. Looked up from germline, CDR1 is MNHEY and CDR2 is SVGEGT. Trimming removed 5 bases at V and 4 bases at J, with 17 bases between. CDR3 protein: CASSPAEYRSTEAFF. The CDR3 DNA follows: TGTGCCAGCAGTCCAGCCGAGTATAGGAGCACTGAAGCTTTCTTT.

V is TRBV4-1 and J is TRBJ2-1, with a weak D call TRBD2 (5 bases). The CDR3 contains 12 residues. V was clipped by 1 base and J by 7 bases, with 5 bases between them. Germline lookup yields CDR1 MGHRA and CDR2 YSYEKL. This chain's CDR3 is CASSQVANEQFF. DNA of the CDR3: TGCGCCAGCAGCCAAGTAGCGAATGAGCAGTTCTTC.

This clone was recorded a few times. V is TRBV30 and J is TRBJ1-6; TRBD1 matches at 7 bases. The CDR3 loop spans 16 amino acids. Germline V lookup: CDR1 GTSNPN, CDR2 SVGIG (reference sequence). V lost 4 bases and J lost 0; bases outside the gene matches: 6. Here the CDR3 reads CAWMRGLRSYNSPLHF. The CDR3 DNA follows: TGTGCCTGGATGAGGGGGCTGCGCTCCTATAATTCACCCCTCCACTTT.

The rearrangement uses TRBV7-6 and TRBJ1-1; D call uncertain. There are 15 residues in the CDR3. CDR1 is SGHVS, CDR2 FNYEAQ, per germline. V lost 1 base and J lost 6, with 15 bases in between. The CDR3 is CASSLDEGGRPEAFF. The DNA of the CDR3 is TGTGCCAGCAGCTTAGACGAGGGAGGGAGACCTGAAGCTTTCTTT. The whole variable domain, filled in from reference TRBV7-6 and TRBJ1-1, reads GAGVSQSPRYKVTKRGQDVALRCDPISGHVSLYWYRQALGQGPEFLTYFNYEAQQDKSGLPNDRFSAERPEGSISTLTIQRTEQRDSAMYRCASSLDEGGRPEAFFGQGTRLTVV.

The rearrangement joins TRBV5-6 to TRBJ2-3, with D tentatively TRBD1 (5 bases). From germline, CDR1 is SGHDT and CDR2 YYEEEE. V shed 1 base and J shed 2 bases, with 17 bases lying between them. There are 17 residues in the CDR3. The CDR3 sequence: CASSLRPPRGFTDTQYF. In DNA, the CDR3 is TGTGCCAGCAGCTTGAGGCCACCTAGGGGATTCACAGATACGCAGTATTTT. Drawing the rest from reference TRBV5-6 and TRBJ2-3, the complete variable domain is DAGVTQSPTHLIKTRGQQVTLRCSPKSGHDTVSWYQQALGQGPQFIFQYYEEEERQRGNFPDRFSGHQFPNYSSELNVNALLLGDSALYLCASSLRPPRGFTDTQYFGPGTRLTVL.

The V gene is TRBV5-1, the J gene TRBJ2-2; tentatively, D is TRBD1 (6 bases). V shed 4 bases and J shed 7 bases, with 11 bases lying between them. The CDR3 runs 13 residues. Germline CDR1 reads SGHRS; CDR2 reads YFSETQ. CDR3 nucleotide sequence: TGCGCCAGCAGCATGGACAGATTCGGGGAGCTGTTTTTT. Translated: CASSMDRFGELFF.

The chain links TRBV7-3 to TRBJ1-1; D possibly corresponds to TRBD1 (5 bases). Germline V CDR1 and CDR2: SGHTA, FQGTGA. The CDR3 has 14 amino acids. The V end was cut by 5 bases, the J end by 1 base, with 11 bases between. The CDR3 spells CASSPGAANTEAFF. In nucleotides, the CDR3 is TGTGCCAGCAGCCCTGGGGCTGCGAACACTGAAGCTTTCTTT. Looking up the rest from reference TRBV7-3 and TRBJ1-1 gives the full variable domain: GAGVSQTPSNKVTEKGKYVELRCDPISGHTALYWYRQSLGQGPEFLIYFQGTGAADDSGLPNDRFFAVRPEGSVSTLKIQRTERGDSAVYLCASSPGAANTEAFFGQGTRLTVV.